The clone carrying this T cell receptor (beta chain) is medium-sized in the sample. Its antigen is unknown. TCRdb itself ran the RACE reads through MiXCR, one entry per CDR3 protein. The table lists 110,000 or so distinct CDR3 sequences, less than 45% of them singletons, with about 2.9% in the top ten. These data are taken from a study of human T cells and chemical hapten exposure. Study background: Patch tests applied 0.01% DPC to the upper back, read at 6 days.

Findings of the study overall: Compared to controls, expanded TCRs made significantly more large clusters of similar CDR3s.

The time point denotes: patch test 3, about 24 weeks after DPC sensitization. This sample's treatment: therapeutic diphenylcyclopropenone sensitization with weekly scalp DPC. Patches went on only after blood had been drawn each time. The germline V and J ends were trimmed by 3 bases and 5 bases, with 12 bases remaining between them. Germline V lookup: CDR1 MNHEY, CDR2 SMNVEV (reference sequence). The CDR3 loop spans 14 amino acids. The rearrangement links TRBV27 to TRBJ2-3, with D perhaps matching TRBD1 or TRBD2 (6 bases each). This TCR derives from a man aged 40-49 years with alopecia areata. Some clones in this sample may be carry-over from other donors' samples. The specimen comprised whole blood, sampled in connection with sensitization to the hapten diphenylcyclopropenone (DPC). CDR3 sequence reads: CASSFWGAGDTQYF. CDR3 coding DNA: TGTGCCAGCAGTTTTTGGGGGGCCGGAGATACGCAGTATTTT.